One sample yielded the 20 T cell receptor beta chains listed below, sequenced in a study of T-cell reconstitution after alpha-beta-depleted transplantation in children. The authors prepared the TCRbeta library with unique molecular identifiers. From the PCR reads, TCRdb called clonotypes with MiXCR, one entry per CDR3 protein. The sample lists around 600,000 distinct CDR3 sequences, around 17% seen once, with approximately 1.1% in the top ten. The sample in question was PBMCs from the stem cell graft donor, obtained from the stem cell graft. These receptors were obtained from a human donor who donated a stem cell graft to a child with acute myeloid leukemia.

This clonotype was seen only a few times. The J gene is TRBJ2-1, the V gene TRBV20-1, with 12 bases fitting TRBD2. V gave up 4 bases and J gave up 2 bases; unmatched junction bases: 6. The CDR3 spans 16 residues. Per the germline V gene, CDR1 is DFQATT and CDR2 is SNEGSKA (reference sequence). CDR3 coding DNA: TGCAGTGCTACCAGACTAGCGGGGGCCACCTACAATGAGCAGTTCTTC. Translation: CSATRLAGATYNEQFF.

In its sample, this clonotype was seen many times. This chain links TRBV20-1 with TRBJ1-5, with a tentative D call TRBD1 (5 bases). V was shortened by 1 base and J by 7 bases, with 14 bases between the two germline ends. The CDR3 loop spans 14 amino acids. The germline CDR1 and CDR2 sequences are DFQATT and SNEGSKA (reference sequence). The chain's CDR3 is CSARVGGAGQPQHF. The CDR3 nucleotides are TGCAGTGCTAGAGTAGGAGGGGCGGGGCAGCCCCAGCATTTT.

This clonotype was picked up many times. The CDR3 spells CSVRMGGSYNEQFF. The CDR3 coding sequence is TGCAGCGTGCGGATGGGGGGATCCTACAATGAGCAGTTCTTC. V is TRBV29-1 and J is TRBJ2-1; D is possibly TRBD2 (6 bases). The CDR3 length is 14 residues. The germline V and J ends were trimmed by 6 bases and 1 base, with 13 bases remaining between them. Germline CDR1 SQVTM, CDR2 ANQGSEA.

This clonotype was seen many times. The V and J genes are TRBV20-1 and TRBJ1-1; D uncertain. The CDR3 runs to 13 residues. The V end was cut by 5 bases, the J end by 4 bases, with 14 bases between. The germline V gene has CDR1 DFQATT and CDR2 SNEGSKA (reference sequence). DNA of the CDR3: TGCAGTGCTGGCTCTCTAGGGAGCACTGAAGCTTTCTTT. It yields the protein CSAGSLGSTEAFF.

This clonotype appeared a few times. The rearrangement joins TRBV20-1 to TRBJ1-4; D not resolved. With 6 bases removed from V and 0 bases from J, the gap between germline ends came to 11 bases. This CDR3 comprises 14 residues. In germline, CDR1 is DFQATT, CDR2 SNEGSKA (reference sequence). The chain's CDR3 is CSALRATTNEKLFF. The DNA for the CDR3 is TGCAGTGCCCTCCGGGCAACAACTAATGAAAAACTGTTTTTT.

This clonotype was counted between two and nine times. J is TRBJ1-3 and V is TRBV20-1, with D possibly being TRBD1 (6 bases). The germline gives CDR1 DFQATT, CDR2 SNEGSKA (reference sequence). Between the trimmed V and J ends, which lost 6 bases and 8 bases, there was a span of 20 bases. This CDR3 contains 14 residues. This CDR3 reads CSAPAGGRGDTIYF. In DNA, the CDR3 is TGCAGTGCACCCGCCGGGGGCCGGGGGGACACCATATATTTT.

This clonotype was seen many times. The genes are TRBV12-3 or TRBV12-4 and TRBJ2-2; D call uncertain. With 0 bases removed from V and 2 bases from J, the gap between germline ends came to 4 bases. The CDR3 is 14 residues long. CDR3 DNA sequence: TGTGCCAGCAGTTTAGCAGGAAACACCGGGGAGCTGTTTTTT. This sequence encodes CASSLAGNTGELFF.

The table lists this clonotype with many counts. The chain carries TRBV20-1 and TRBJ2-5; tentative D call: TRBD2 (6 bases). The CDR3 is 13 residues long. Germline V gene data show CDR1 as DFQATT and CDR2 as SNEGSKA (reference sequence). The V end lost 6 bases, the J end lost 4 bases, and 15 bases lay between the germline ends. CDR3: CSAPRRGGETQYF. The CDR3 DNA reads TGCAGTGCCCCGAGGAGGGGCGGAGAGACCCAGTACTTC.

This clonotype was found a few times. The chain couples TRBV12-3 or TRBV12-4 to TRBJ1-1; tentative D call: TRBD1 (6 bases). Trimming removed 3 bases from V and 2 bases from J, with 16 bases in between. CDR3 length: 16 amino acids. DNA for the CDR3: TGTGCCAGCAGTTTCAGGTCCGGGACACATAACACTGAAGCTTTCTTT. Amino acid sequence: CASSFRSGTHNTEAFF.

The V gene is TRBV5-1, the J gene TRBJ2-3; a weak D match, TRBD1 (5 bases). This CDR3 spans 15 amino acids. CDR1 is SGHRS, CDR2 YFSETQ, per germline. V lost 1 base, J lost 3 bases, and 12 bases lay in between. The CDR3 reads CASSLSQGITDTQYF. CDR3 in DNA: TGCGCCAGCAGCTTGTCGCAGGGTATAACAGATACGCAGTATTTT.

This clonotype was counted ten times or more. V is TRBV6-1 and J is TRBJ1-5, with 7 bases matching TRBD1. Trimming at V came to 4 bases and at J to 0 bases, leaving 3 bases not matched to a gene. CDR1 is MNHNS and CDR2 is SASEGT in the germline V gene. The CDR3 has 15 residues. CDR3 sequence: CASSGGTDSNQPQHF. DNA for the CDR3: TGTGCCAGCAGTGGGGGGACAGATAGCAATCAGCCCCAGCATTTT.

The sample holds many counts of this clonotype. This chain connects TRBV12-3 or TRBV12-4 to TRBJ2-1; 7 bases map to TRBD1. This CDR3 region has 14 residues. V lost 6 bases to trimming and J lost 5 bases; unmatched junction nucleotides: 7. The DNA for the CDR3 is TGTGCCAGCAGCTTGGGGACAGCAAACAATGAGCAGTTCTTC. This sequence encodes CASSLGTANNEQFF.

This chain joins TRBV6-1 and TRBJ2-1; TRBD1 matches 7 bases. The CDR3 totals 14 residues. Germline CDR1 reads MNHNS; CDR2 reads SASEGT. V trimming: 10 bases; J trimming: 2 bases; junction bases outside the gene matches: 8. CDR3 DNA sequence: TGTGCCACCAAAGGGACAGCTACCTACAATGAGCAGTTCTTC. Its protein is CATKGTATYNEQFF.

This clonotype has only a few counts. This CDR3 reads CASSLAVDNKVPQFF. The CDR3 DNA sequence: TGTGCCAGCAGCTTAGCGGTGGATAATAAGGTGCCGCAGTTCTTC. The gene calls are TRBV7-2 and TRBJ2-1; D not certain. The V and J ends lost 0 bases and 12 bases respectively, with 18 bases between them. Germline V gene lookup returns CDR1 SGHTA and CDR2 FQGNSA. The CDR3 length is 15 residues.

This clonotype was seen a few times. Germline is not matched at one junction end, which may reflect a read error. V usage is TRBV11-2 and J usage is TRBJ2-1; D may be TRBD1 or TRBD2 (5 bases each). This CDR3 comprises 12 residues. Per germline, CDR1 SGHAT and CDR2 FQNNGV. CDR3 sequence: CASSSGSPDEVF. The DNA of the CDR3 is TGTGCCAGCAGCTCAGGGAGCCCCGACGAGGTCTTC.

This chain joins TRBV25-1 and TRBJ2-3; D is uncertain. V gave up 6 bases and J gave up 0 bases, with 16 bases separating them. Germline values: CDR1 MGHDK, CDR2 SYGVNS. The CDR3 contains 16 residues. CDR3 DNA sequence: TGTGCCAGCAGCCCCCGCCCGAACCCTAGCACAGATACGCAGTATTTT. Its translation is CASSPRPNPSTDTQYF.

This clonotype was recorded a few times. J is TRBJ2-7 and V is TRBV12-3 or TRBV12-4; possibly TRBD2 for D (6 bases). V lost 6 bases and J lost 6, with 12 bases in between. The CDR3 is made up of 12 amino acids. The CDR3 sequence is CASSRPGAEQYF. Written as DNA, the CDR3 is TGTGCCAGCAGCCGCCCGGGAGCCGAGCAGTACTTC.

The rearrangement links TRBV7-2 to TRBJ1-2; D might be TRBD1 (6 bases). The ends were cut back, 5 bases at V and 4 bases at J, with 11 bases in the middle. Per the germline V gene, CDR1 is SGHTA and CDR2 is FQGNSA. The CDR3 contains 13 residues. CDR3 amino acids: CASSTSGAYGYTF. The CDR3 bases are TGTGCCAGCAGCACTTCGGGGGCCTATGGCTACACCTTC. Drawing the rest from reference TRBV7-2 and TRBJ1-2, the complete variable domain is GAGVSQSPSNKVTEKGKDVELRCDPISGHTALYWYRQSLGQGLEFLIYFQGNSAPDKSGLPSDRFSAERTGGSVSTLTIQRTQQEDSAVYLCASSTSGAYGYTFGSGTRLTVV.

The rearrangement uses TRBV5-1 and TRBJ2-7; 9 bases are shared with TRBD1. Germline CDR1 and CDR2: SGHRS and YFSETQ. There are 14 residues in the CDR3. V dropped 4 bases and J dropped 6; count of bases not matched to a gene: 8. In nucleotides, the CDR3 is TGCGCCAGCAGCATCGCGACAGGGGGAACCGAGCAGTACTTC. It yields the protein CASSIATGGTEQYF.

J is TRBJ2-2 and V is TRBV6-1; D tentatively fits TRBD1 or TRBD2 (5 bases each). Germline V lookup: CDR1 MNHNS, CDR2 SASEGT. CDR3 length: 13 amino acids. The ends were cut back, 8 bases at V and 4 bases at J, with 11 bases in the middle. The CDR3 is CASGGVGTGELFF. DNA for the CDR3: TGTGCCAGCGGGGGAGTCGGCACCGGGGAGCTGTTTTTT.